This TCR beta chain was found in a study of beta chain features in type 1 diabetes. The wider study: Sorted cells numbering approximately 110,000,000 were examined across all samples. Study-level findings and limits: Type 1 diabetes patients had fewer VDJ junction insertions and more deletions. The study found moderately but significantly shorter TCRB CDR3s in all four CD4+ subsets of Type 1 diabetes patients.

The table lists this clone with a few counts. Antigen specificity is unknown. Investigators reverse transcribed all isolated RNA, so they sequenced expressed TCRB transcripts. Generated by immunoSEQ multiplex PCR, the TCRdb table keeps only in-frame clones and is missing some. The repertoire has 300,000 or so clones, roughly a tenth of them found once; the top ten carry roughly 1%. This TCR came from a man aged 25-40 years with type 1 diabetes. Sequencing input: central memory CD4+ T cells from blood.

CDR3 in DNA: TGTGCCAGCAGCTCACTAGCGGGGGGTGGCACAGATACGCAGTATTTT. This translates into CASSSLAGGGTDTQYF. The rearrangement links TRBV11-2 to TRBJ2-3; TRBD2 agrees at 12 bases. Germline values: CDR1 SGHAT, CDR2 FQNNGV. Germline trimming cut 4 bases from V and 1 base from J; bases unmatched to any gene: 3. The CDR3 covers 16 residues.